This TCR beta chain stems from a study of identifying expanded T cells in peripheral blood. No infections or other immune events were documented during collection. Regarding the study as a whole: Approximately two-week clone count variance significantly increased as total template count grew. About 1.2 clones differed between technical replicates, versus about 15 and 19 over time.

The germline V gene encodes CDR1 SGDLS and CDR2 YYNGEE. The CDR3 is made up of 14 amino acids. Trimming removed 3 bases from V and 0 bases from J, with 7 bases in between. In the case of this clone: Its antigen is undetermined.

Profiling relied on immunoSEQ multiplex PCR, and the TCRdb table lists in-frame clones only, not all of them. The repertoire holds about 85,000 clones, approximately 90% seen once, with roughly 19% in the top ten. Sequenced input: blood. The chain combines TRBV9 with TRBJ1-3; D not resolved. The TCR originated in a person aged 18-69 years in good health. This CDR3 is CASSERSSGNTIYF. In nucleotides, the CDR3 is TGTGCCAGCAGCGAGAGGAGCTCTGGAAACACCATATATTTT.